A selection of T cell receptor beta chains follows, all from one sample in a study of post-analysis software for immune sequencing data. TCRdb called the PCR reads again in MiXCR, with one record for every CDR3 protein. This table has about 820,000 distinct CDR3 sequences, around 53% appearing once. The sample taken for sequencing was blood. All receptors derive from a girl aged 10 to 17 with multiple sclerosis. CDR3s include the opening cysteine and the closing phenylalanine or tryptophan. A D gene is named only where the DNA matches it firmly. Size tells how often a clone was seen (once, few, many) or the class of an expanded clone, and some rows leave it out.

clone_size | j_call | v_call | d_call | cdr3_aa | cdr3_nt
once | TRBJ2-4 | TRBV28 | TRBD1 | CASSLLSRQGAVKNIQYF | TGTGCCAGCAGTTTATTAAGTAGGCAGGGGGCGGTTAAAAACATTCAGTACTTC
NA | TRBJ2-4 | TRBV7-9 | TRBD2 | CASSRVNPGLGKNIQYF | TGTGCCAGCAGCCGGGTGAACCCGGGACTAGGTAAAAACATCCAGTACTTC
few | TRBJ2-3 | TRBV9 | NA | CASSVGSSTNTDTQYF | TGTGCCAGCAGCGTAGGCAGTAGCACCAACACAGATACGCAGTATTTT
NA | TRBJ1-2 | TRBV4-1 | NA | CASSQGSITAYGYTF | TGCGCCAGCAGCCAGGGCTCCATCACGGCTTATGGCTACACCTTC
NA | TRBJ2-1 | TRBV5-1 | NA | CASSLDQEQFF | TGCGCCAGCAGCTTGGATCAAGAGCAGTTCTTC
NA | TRBJ2-6 | TRBV6-6 | NA | CASSLGRRANVLTF | TGTGCCAGCAGTCTAGGGAGGAGGGCCAACGTCCTGACTTTC
NA | TRBJ2-1 | TRBV19 | TRBD2 | CASSIGAGVNNEQFF | TGTGCCAGTAGTATAGGGGCGGGAGTGAACAATGAGCAGTTCTTC
NA | TRBJ2-7 | TRBV7-6 | TRBD2 | CASSTGTRRIHEQYF | TGTGCCAGCAGCACCGGGACTAGACGCATCCACGAGCAGTACTTC
NA | TRBJ2-5 | TRBV5-1 | TRBD2 | CASSLEGSGSGRETQYF | TGCGCCAGCAGCTTGGAAGGTAGCGGGAGCGGAAGAGAGACCCAGTACTTC
NA | TRBJ2-7 | TRBV19 | NA | CASRDSYSYEQYF | TGTGCCAGCAGGGACTCTTACTCCTACGAGCAGTACTTC
few | TRBJ2-3 | TRBV6-5 | NA | CASSSPPGDTQYF | TGTGCCAGCAGTTCCCCCCCCGGCGATACGCAGTATTTT
NA | TRBJ2-7 | TRBV5-1 | NA | CASSLADRSTYEQYF | TGCGCCAGCAGCTTGGCGGACAGATCAACCTACGAGCAGTACTTC
many | TRBJ2-7 | TRBV15 | NA | CATSRVPSSYEQYF | TGTGCCACCAGCAGAGTACCGAGTTCCTACGAGCAGTACTTC
NA | TRBJ1-4 | TRBV4-1 | TRBD1 | CASSLQIPTGRRATNEKLFF | TGCGCCAGCAGCCTCCAAATACCGACAGGGAGGAGGGCAACTAATGAAAAACTGTTTTTT
NA | TRBJ2-7 | TRBV20-1 | NA | CSAFGGGEQYF | TGCAGTGCTTTTGGGGGAGGCGAGCAGTACTTC
NA | TRBJ2-5 | TRBV5-5 | NA | CASSLVSGTGEQYF | TGTGCCAGCAGCTTGGTTTCCGGGACGGGAGAGCAGTACTTC